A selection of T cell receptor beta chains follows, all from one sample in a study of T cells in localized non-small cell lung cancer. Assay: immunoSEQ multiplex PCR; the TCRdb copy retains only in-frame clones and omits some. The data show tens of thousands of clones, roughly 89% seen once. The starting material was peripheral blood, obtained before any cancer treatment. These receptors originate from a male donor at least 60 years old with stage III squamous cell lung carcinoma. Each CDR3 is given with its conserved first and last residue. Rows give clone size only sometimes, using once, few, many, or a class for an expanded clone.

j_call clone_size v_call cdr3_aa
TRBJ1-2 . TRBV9 CASSVGDRGRSYGYTF
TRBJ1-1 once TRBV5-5 CASSRLSRNTEAFF
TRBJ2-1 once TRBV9 CASSVSMFGEQFF
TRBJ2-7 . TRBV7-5 CVRSLEDEQYF
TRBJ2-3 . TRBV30 CAWSSRDSLGTDTQYF
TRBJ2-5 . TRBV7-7 CASSLDRMGETQYF
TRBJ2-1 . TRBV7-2 CASSVSRTGGNEQFF
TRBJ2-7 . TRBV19 CASSINGEQYF
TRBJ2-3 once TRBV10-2 CASSEHRSSGRPDTQYF
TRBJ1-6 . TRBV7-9 CASSFIQGGYNSPLHF
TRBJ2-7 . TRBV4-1 CASSQGVGAAYEQYF
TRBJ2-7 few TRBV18 CASSPMGPGATSIYEQYF
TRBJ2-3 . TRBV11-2 CASSVAGASTDTQYF
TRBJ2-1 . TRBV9 CASSVGGRTDEQFF
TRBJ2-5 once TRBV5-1 CASSLSGLSQETQYF
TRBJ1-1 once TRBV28 CASSLTVEAFF
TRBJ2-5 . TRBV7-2 CASSLALGGGGETQYF
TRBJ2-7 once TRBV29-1 CSVGEGNEQYF
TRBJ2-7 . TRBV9 CASSVEAGRAYEQYF
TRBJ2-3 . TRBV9 CASSGKDRAISTDTQYF
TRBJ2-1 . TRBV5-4 CASSPTGVEQFF
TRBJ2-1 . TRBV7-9 CASSSSRNEQFF
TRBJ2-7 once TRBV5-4 CASSLAPGQGAHEQYF
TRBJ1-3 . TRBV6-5 CASSYSGQANTIYF
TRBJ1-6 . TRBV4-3 CASSLTGENNSPLHF
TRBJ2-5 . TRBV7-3 CASSPGTSPETQYF
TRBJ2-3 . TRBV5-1 CASSPGRMGGTDTQYF
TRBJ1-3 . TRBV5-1 CASSTGGGPGNTIYF
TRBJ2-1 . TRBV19 CASSDRGNEQFF
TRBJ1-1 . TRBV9 CASSSTDSNTEAFF
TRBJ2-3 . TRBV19 CASSIGGANTDTQYF
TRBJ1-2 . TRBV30 CAWFRARFNYGYTF
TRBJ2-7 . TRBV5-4 CASSLLGIYEQYF
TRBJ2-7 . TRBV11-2 CASSLGAGTGAASYEQYF
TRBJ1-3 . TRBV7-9 CASSVEGNTIYF
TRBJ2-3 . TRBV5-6 CASSVPGQGADTQYF
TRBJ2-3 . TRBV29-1 CSVASSTDTQYF
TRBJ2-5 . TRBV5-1 CASSLKTGIQRETQYF
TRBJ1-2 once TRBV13 CASSLEAGTGGSGYTF
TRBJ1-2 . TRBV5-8 CASSFGQGNYGYTF
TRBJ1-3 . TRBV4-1 CASSQTRMAGNTIYF
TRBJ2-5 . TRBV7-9 CASSEISGGSETQYF
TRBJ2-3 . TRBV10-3 CAISARGDSTDTQYF
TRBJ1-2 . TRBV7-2 CASSLPQSTSFAEGYTF
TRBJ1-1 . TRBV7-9 CASSAGLTSTEAFF